The TCR beta chain described here comes from a study of OX40 agonist ivuxolimab in advanced cancers. Exclusion of a patient followed from autoimmune disease history or systemic immunosuppression. The CDR3 spans 16 residues. With 1 base clipped from V and 2 bases from J, the junction kept 5 bases outside the gene matches. CDR1 and CDR2 (germline): MNHNS, SASEGT. Repertoires were generated with immunoSEQ multiplex PCR, while TCRdb's copy carries only in-frame clones and drops some. Of roughly 70,000 clones detected, approximately 81% appear once; the ten largest clones hold over 0.95%. The source was CD4+ or CD8+ T cells sorted from blood, collected in a trial of the OX40 agonist ivuxolimab. This chain uses TRBV6-1 with TRBJ2-7, with 10 bases that match TRBD2. The receptor's source is an adult with an advanced solid tumor such as melanoma, head and neck, liver or kidney cancer. The DNA for the CDR3 is TGTGCCAGCAGTGAAGTCGGGACTAGCGCGGCCTACGAGCAGTACTTC. This sequence encodes CASSEVGTSAAYEQYF.